This T cell receptor (beta chain) was sequenced for a study of Ad26.COV2.S vaccination and SARS-CoV-2 variants. CDR1 and CDR2 (germline): DFQATT, SNEGSKA (reference sequence). The V gene lost 5 bases and the J gene lost 10 bases, with 14 bases spanning the gap. The CDR3 runs 11 residues. Using immunoSEQ multiplex PCR, the repertoire was profiled, and TCRdb retains in-frame clones only, with some absent. The data hold 360,000 or so clones, with over 75% observed a single time. This clone was detected a few times. Treatment reported: around 19 received Ad26.COV2.S at low or high dose, single or two shots; 5 received placebo; per-sample allocation not given. The samples date from day 63 after the first vaccine or placebo injection.

This TCR came from a person between 18 and 59 years old who received the Ad26.COV2.S COVID-19 vaccine or a placebo. The rearrangement uses TRBV20-1 and TRBJ1-2; D is perhaps TRBD1 (5 bases). The starting material was peripheral blood, obtained in a trial of Ad26.COV2.S vaccine versus placebo. CDR3 in amino acids: CSALRTSYYTF. The CDR3 coding sequence is TGCAGTGCTCTCCGGACATCCTACTACACCTTC.